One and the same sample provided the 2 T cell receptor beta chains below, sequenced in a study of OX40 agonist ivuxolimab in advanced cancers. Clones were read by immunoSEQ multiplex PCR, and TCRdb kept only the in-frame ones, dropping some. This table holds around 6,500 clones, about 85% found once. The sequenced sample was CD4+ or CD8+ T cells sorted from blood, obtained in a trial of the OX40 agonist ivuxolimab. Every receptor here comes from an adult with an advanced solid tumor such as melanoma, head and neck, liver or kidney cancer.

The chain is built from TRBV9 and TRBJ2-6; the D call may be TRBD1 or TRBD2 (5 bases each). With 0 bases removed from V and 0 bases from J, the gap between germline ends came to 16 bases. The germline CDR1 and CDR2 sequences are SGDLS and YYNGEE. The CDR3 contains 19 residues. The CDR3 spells CASSVATGQIFSGANVLTF. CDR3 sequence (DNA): TGTGCCAGCAGCGTAGCTACGGGGCAGATCTTCTCTGGGGCCAACGTCCTGACTTTC.

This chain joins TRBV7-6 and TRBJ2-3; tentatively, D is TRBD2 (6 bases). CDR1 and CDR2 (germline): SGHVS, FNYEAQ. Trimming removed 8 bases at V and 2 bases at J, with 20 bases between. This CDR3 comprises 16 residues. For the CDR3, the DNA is TGTGCCAGCTCCGTATCGGCGGGAATTGTCACAGATACGCAGTATTTT. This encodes CASSVSAGIVTDTQYF.